The T cell receptor (beta chain) described here comes from a study of lymphopenia after photon versus proton radiotherapy. Overall study findings and caveats: Only patients who died were analyzed for survival; proton advantage is unproven.

A note on this clone: Its antigen is unidentified.

The protocol was immunoSEQ multiplex PCR, while the TCRdb copy is restricted to in-frame clones and leaves out a portion. The sample holds 70,000 or so clones, under 95% seen once. The CDR3 runs to 14 residues. V was pared by 8 bases and J by 0 bases, with 12 bases between. Per germline, CDR1 SGHTA and CDR2 FQGNSA. The sample consisted of peripheral blood, taken from a patient treated with photon-based radiotherapy. V gene TRBV7-2 combines with J gene TRBJ2-3; a possible D gene is TRBD1 (6 bases). The clonotype was recovered from a woman in her 40s with cholangiocarcinoma. CDR3 protein: CASRTGSSTDTQYF. CDR3 DNA: TGTGCCAGCCGTACAGGGTCTAGCACAGATACGCAGTATTTT.